One and the same sample provided the 2 T cell receptor beta chains below, sequenced in a study of blood T cell repertoires in COVID-19. TCRdb's copy holds only in-frame clones and misses some; the assay was immunoSEQ multiplex PCR. The sample consists of fewer than 30,000 clones, approximately 87% of them appearing once. Sequencing was performed on peripheral blood. The receptors come from a man in his 70s with active COVID-19.

This clone was observed once. The chain links TRBV5-6 to TRBJ2-3, with TRBD1 identical over 10 bases. The CDR3 contains 15 residues. CDR1 and CDR2 (germline): SGHDT, YYEEEE. The junction had 2 bases not matched to a gene; V was cut back by 3 bases and J by 1 base. The CDR3 spells CASSWGTGGTDTQYF. CDR3 nucleotide sequence: TGTGCCAGCAGCTGGGGGACAGGGGGCACAGATACGCAGTATTTT.

This sequence joins TRBV7-2 and TRBJ2-1, with TRBD1 matching over 9 bases. This CDR3 is built from 14 residues. V shed 11 bases and J 2 bases; nucleotides not matched to a gene: 7. CDR1 is SGHTA, CDR2 FQGNSA, per germline. The CDR3 loop reads CAVTTGGAYNEQFF. The CDR3 DNA sequence: TGTGCCGTTACTACAGGGGGCGCCTACAATGAGCAGTTCTTC.